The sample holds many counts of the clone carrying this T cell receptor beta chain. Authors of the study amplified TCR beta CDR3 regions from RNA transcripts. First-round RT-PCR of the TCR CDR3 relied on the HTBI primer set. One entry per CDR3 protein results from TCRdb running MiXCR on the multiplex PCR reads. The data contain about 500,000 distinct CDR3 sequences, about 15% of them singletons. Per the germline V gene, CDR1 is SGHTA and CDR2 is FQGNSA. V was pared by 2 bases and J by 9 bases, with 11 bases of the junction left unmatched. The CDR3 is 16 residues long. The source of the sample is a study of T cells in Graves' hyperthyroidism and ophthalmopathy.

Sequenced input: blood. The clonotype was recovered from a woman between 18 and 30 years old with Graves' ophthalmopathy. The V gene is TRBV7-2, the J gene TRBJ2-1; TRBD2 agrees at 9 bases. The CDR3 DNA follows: TGTGCCAGCAGCTTACGCGGGGGGGCGTTAAATGGTGAGCAGTTCTTC. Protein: CASSLRGGALNGEQFF.